This passage covers 28 T cell receptor beta chains from one sample sequenced in a study of shared clonotypes between healthy human individuals. Method: immunoSEQ multiplex PCR; TCRdb's copy keeps in-frame clones and lacks some. This table holds approximately 1.4 million clones, approximately 98% found once. Sequenced material: naive CD4+ T cells sorted from blood. The subset: CD45RA+ positively selected. The source is a young man in good health.

This clone has a single count. The chain carries TRBV7-2 and TRBJ2-7; D is perhaps TRBD1 (6 bases). The CDR3 runs 16 residues. Germline CDR1 is SGHTA and CDR2 is FQGNSA. V was clipped by 2 bases and J by 1 base, with 15 bases between them. As DNA, the CDR3 is TGTGCCAGCAGCTTACTCGGGACACGAGCTTCCTACGAGCAGTACTTC. Translation gives CASSLLGTRASYEQYF.

V gene TRBV27 combines with J gene TRBJ2-1; 12 bases line up with TRBD2. Trimming took 6 bases from V and 6 from J; bases not matched to a gene: 24. This CDR3 region has 21 residues. Germline CDR1 is MNHEY and CDR2 is SMNVEV (reference sequence). Here the CDR3 reads CASRPNAESSGRAVGTNEQFF. The DNA for the CDR3 is TGTGCCAGCAGACCTAACGCCGAGTCTAGCGGGAGGGCCGTCGGGACCAATGAGCAGTTCTTC.

The rearrangement uses TRBV9 and TRBJ1-1, with 7 nucleotides matching TRBD1. This CDR3 has 14 residues. With V trimmed by 4 bases and J by 1 base, 4 bases remained unmatched. The germline V gene encodes CDR1 SGDLS and CDR2 YYNGEE. The CDR3 region has the DNA TGTGCCAGCAGCCTCGGGACAGAGAACACTGAAGCTTTCTTT. This codes for CASSLGTENTEAFF.

In its sample, this clone was seen once. The chain recombines TRBV9 with TRBJ1-4, with TRBD1 identical over 9 bases. Germline V gene data show CDR1 as SGDLS and CDR2 as YYNGEE. The J segment lost 6 bases and the V segment lost 0 bases, leaving 6 bases of the junction unmatched. This CDR3 has 16 amino acids. Written as DNA, the CDR3 is TGTGCCAGCAGCGTAGGCCCACAGGGGGCATATGAAAAACTGTTTTTT. Its translation is CASSVGPQGAYEKLFF.

V and J are TRBV4-3 and TRBJ2-7; TRBD2 agrees at 13 bases. CDR3 length: 18 residues. Looked up from germline, CDR1 is LGHNA and CDR2 is YSLEER. The V and J ends lost 1 base and 0 bases, in that order; junction bases with no gene match: 6. DNA for the CDR3: TGCGCCAGCAGCCAAGCTTCCGGGACTAGCGGGGACTCCTACGAGCAGTACTTC. Translation: CASSQASGTSGDSYEQYF.

This sequence joins TRBV11-2 and TRBJ2-7; 7 nucleotides match TRBD1. This CDR3 is 13 amino acids long. Per germline, CDR1 SGHAT and CDR2 FQNNGV. With 3 bases clipped from V and 3 bases from J, the junction kept 2 bases outside the gene matches. DNA for the CDR3: TGTGCCAGCAGCTTTCAGGGGGTCTACGAGCAGTACTTC. Translated: CASSFQGVYEQYF.

This chain connects TRBV30 to TRBJ1-5; D remains unclear. The CDR3 covers 15 residues. Germline CDR1 is GTSNPN and CDR2 is SVGIG (reference sequence). The V gene lost 2 bases and the J gene lost 0 bases, with 11 bases spanning the gap. The chain's CDR3 is CAWSQSVYSNQPQHF. CDR3 bases: TGTGCCTGGAGTCAGTCAGTTTATAGCAATCAGCCCCAGCATTTT.

V gene TRBV28 combines with J gene TRBJ2-3; 12 bases are shared with TRBD2. V dropped 6 bases and J dropped 0; count of bases not matched to a gene: 10. The CDR3 extends over 18 amino acids. Germline assignment: CDR1 MDHEN and CDR2 SYDVKM. CDR3: CASRTTSGSTISTDTQYF. CDR3 DNA: TGTGCCAGCAGGACGACTAGCGGGAGCACCATAAGCACAGATACGCAGTATTTT.

The chain employs TRBV19 and TRBJ1-1, with 9 bases aligning to TRBD1. The V segment lost 5 bases and the J segment 0 bases; nucleotides outside the gene matches: 4. The CDR3 loop spans 15 amino acids. Germline assignment: CDR1 LNHDA and CDR2 SQIVND (reference sequence). In DNA form, the CDR3 reads TGTGCCAGTAGTGGAGGACAGGGGATGAACACTGAAGCTTTCTTT. Its translation: CASSGGQGMNTEAFF.

A note on this clone: This same CDR3 is encoded by further DNA sequences in the sample. The chain is built from TRBV15 and TRBJ2-5; D unresolved. V lost 0 bases and J 2 bases, leaving 7 bases between the germline ends. The CDR3 is 14 amino acids. In germline, CDR1 is LNHNV, CDR2 YYDKDF (reference sequence). In DNA, the CDR3 is TGTGCCACCAGCAGAGATAGGGCTCAAGAGACCCAGTACTTC. Encoded protein: CATSRDRAQETQYF.

This chain joins TRBV18 and TRBJ2-2; D possibly corresponds to TRBD1 (5 bases). Germline loops: CDR1 KGHSH, CDR2 LQKENI. This CDR3 is 14 amino acids long. V was shortened by 5 bases and J by 1 base, with 8 bases between the two germline ends. The CDR3 loop reads CASSDRKNTGELFF. The CDR3 DNA follows: TGTGCCAGCTCAGACAGAAAGAACACCGGGGAGCTGTTTTTT.

Written as DNA, the CDR3 is TGTGCCAGCAGTTTACAGTGGGGGTCTCGCAAAGGGGAGTTCTTC. Translating it yields CASSLQWGSRKGEFF. This sequence joins TRBV28 and TRBJ2-1; D is perhaps TRBD1 or TRBD2 (5 bases each). This CDR3 is built from 15 residues. V was trimmed by 2 bases and J by 14 bases, leaving 22 bases between them. Germline CDR1 reads MDHEN; CDR2 reads SYDVKM.

The rearrangement uses TRBV5-1 and TRBJ1-3, with a weak D call TRBD1 (6 bases). The CDR3 loop spans 14 amino acids. CDR1 SGHRS and CDR2 YFSETQ come from the germline V gene. Trimming shortened V by 2 bases and J by 2 bases, and 8 bases separated the two germline ends. This CDR3 reads CASSLQGPGNTIYF. DNA of the CDR3: TGCGCCAGCAGCTTACAGGGACCTGGAAACACCATATATTTT. Variable domain in full (rest from reference TRBV5-1 and TRBJ1-3): KAGVTQTPRYLIKTRGQQVTLSCSPISGHRSVSWYQQTPGQGLQFLFEYFSETQRNKGNFPGRFSGRQFSNSRSEMNVSTLELGDSALYLCASSLQGPGNTIYFGEGSWLTVV.

V and J are TRBV2 and TRBJ2-7; D gene ambiguous. Germline CDR1 and CDR2: SNHLY and FYNNEI. The CDR3 length is 13 residues. The germline V and J ends were trimmed by 3 bases and 3 bases, with 9 bases remaining between them. CDR3 sequence: CASSDGTGYEQYF. The CDR3 DNA is TGTGCCAGCAGTGATGGCACGGGCTACGAGCAGTACTTC.

Regarding this clone: The sample holds other DNA sequences that translate to the same CDR3. The chain employs TRBV7-2 and TRBJ1-5; 7 bases align to TRBD1. Germline V CDR1 and CDR2: SGHTA, FQGNSA. There are 14 residues in the CDR3. Trimming at V came to 2 bases and at J to 6 bases, leaving 4 bases not matched to a gene. The CDR3 loop reads CASSLRQGGQPQHF. Here the CDR3 DNA reads TGTGCCAGCAGCTTACGGCAGGGGGGTCAGCCCCAGCATTTT.

The chain is built from TRBV5-1 and TRBJ2-5; 7 positions agree with TRBD1. The CDR3 extends over 13 amino acids. CDR1 and CDR2 from the germline V gene are SGHRS and YFSETQ. The V and J ends lost 4 bases and 3 bases, in that order; junction bases with no gene match: 3. This CDR3 reads CASSEQGKETQYF. CDR3 coding DNA: TGCGCCAGCAGCGAACAGGGGAAAGAGACCCAGTACTTC.

CDR3 in amino acids: CASSLSQGVTEAFF. CDR3 DNA sequence: TGTGCCAGCAGCTTATCACAGGGGGTCACTGAAGCTTTCTTT. This sequence joins TRBV7-2 and TRBJ1-1, with 8 bases identical to TRBD1. Per the germline V gene, CDR1 is SGHTA and CDR2 is FQGNSA. There are 14 residues in the CDR3. The ends lost 2 bases at V and 4 bases at J; junction bases unmatched: 3.

The chain employs TRBV9 and TRBJ2-2, with D possibly being TRBD2 (7 bases). Trimming removed 3 bases at V and 4 bases at J, with 13 bases between. The CDR3 runs to 15 residues. From germline, CDR1 is SGDLS and CDR2 YYNGEE. The DNA of the CDR3 is TGTGCCAGCAGCGCCGTTGCGGGGGCCACCGGGGAGCTGTTTTTT. It translates to CASSAVAGATGELFF. Filled out from reference TRBV9 and TRBJ2-2, the complete variable domain reads DSGVTQTPKHLITATGQRVTLRCSPRSGDLSVYWYQQSLDQGLQFLIQYYNGEERAKGNILERFSAQQFPDLHSELNLSSLELGDSALYFCASSAVAGATGELFFGEGSRLTVL.

The chain employs TRBV7-2 and TRBJ2-5; D could derive from TRBD1 or TRBD2 (5 bases each). From germline, CDR1 is SGHTA and CDR2 FQGNSA. CDR3 length: 16 amino acids. The V end lost 1 base, the J end lost 5 bases, and 17 bases lay between the germline ends. CDR3 DNA sequence: TGTGCCAGCAGCTTAGGTATCTCTCGGGGCGTGGAGACCCAGTACTTC. Its translation: CASSLGISRGVETQYF.

In nucleotides, the CDR3 is TGCGCCAGCACCGTACGGACTAGCTCCTACAATGAGCAGTTCTTC. Its protein product is CASTVRTSSYNEQFF. The chain carries TRBV5-1 and TRBJ2-1, with 7 bases aligning to TRBD2. Per germline, CDR1 SGHRS and CDR2 YFSETQ. With V trimmed by 6 bases and J by 0 bases, 6 bases remained unmatched. The CDR3 spans 15 residues.

The rearrangement links TRBV27 to TRBJ2-1; the match to TRBD1 covers 7 bases. The CDR3 has 14 residues. CDR1 and CDR2 (germline): MNHEY, SMNVEV (reference sequence). V was clipped by 5 bases and J by 6 bases; unmatched bases: 7. The CDR3 sequence is CASSRGTVGNEQFF. CDR3 sequence (DNA): TGTGCCAGCAGTCGAGGGACAGTGGGCAATGAGCAGTTCTTC.

The sample holds one count of this clone. At the DNA level, this CDR3 is encoded by other sequences in the same sample as well. The genes are TRBV18 and TRBJ2-3, with 11 bases that match TRBD2. The CDR3 covers 16 residues. J gave up 3 bases and V 1 base, and 3 bases lay outside the gene matches. Per the germline V gene, CDR1 is KGHSH and CDR2 is LQKENI. CDR3 in DNA: TGTGCCAGCTCACCACTAGCGGGAGGGCCGACAGATACGCAGTATTTT. Amino acids: CASSPLAGGPTDTQYF.

The chain links TRBV27 to TRBJ2-7; 9 positions match TRBD2. Looked up from germline, CDR1 is MNHEY and CDR2 is SMNVEV (reference sequence). V lost 0 bases and J lost 4; bases outside the gene matches: 7. The CDR3 runs to 16 residues. The CDR3 coding sequence is TGTGCCAGCAGTTTATCCATAGCGGGAGCGGTTTACGAGCAGTACTTC. Protein sequence: CASSLSIAGAVYEQYF.

The chain employs TRBV7-8 and TRBJ2-2, with D possibly TRBD2 on 6 matching bases. Per germline, CDR1 SGHVS and CDR2 FQNEAQ. V gave up 10 bases and J gave up 0 bases, with 21 bases separating them. This CDR3 has 17 residues. CDR3 residues: CAIRGGRGRPNTGELFF. CDR3 nucleotides: TGTGCCATCCGGGGTGGGCGGGGAAGGCCGAACACCGGGGAGCTGTTTTTT.

This chain connects TRBV6-1 to TRBJ2-7, with TRBD2 identical over 11 bases. Unmatched junction bases numbered 1, after V lost 1 base and J lost 2 bases. The CDR3 length is 15 residues. Germline CDR1 reads MNHNS; CDR2 reads SASEGT. CDR3 loop: CASSEELAGAYEQYF. The CDR3 DNA is TGTGCCAGCAGTGAAGAACTAGCGGGAGCCTACGAGCAGTACTTC.

This clone appeared once. The chain combines TRBV15 with TRBJ2-1; D is unclear. Trimming took off 0 bases at V and 8 bases at J, with 5 bases between the two ends. The CDR3 sequence is 12 residues long. Germline V gene data show CDR1 as LNHNV and CDR2 as YYDKDF (reference sequence). The CDR3 bases are TGTGCCACCAGCAGAGATTGGGATGAGCAGTTCTTC. Amino acids: CATSRDWDEQFF. The whole variable domain, remainder taken from reference TRBV15 and TRBJ2-1, is DAMVIQNPRYQVTQFGKPVTLSCSQTLNHNVMYWYQQKSSQAPKLLFHYYDKDFNNEADTPDNFQSRRPNTSFCFLDIRSPGLGDTAMYLCATSRDWDEQFFGPGTRLTVL.

This CDR3 is CASSLDRAYNEQFF. CDR3 sequence (DNA): TGTGCCAGCAGCTTGGACAGAGCCTACAATGAGCAGTTCTTC. The rearrangement joins TRBV5-5 to TRBJ2-1; D not resolved. This CDR3 spans 14 amino acids. Trimming left V 0 bases short and J 2 bases short, with 6 bases between. Germline values: CDR1 SGHKS, CDR2 YYEKEE (reference sequence).

V and J are TRBV2 and TRBJ2-5; 7 nucleotides line up with TRBD1. Unmatched junction bases numbered 7, after V lost 5 bases and J lost 4 bases. CDR3 length: 14 residues. Germline CDR1 SNHLY, CDR2 FYNNEI. The CDR3 here is CASSIRQGLETQYF. The CDR3 DNA is TGTGCCAGCAGTATTCGACAGGGCCTAGAGACCCAGTACTTC. Drawing the rest from reference TRBV2 and TRBJ2-5, the complete variable domain is EPEVTQTPSHQVTQMGQEVILRCVPISNHLYFYWYRQILGQKVEFLVSFYNNEISEKSEIFDDQFSVERPDGSNFTLKIRSTKLEDSAMYFCASSIRQGLETQYFGPGTRLLVL.